These 14 T cell receptor beta chains share one sample of origin, sequenced in a study of metastatic and nonmetastatic thyroid tumors. TCRdb redid the clone calls on the PCR reads using MiXCR. The sample yields 30,000 to 35,000 clones, about a fifth seen once. Prior to thyroid surgery, none of the patients had received any treatment. Sequences were obtained from tumor tissue. The source is a male donor with papillary thyroid cancer or a benign thyroid nodule (not recorded which). Some clones in this sample may be carry-over from other donors' samples.

This clone came up many times. The chain recombines TRBV5-1 with TRBJ2-3; TRBD1 matches 7 bases. The CDR3 is made up of 15 amino acids. Germline V gene lookup returns CDR1 SGHRS and CDR2 YFSETQ. V was pared by 0 bases and J by 6 bases, with 7 bases of the junction left unmatched. CDR3 sequence (DNA): TGCGCCAGCAGCTTGGTGGGGACAGAGAGGGATACGCAGTATTTT. Translating gives CASSLVGTERDTQYF.

The J gene is TRBJ1-1, the V gene TRBV28; TRBD1 aligns across 7 bases. The CDR3 length is 14 residues. The trim removed 1 base at V and 7 bases at J, leaving 6 bases unmatched. The germline CDR1 and CDR2 sequences are MDHEN and SYDVKM. The CDR3 nucleotides are TGTGCCAGCAGTTTATACCAGGGGGAGGATGAAGCTTTCTTT. Protein product: CASSLYQGEDEAFF.

This clone occurred many times. This chain connects TRBV19 to TRBJ2-2; D may be TRBD1 or TRBD2 (5 bases each). Trimming stripped 4 bases from V and 0 bases from J, with 9 bases between. CDR1 LNHDA and CDR2 SQIVND come from the germline V gene (reference sequence). This CDR3 has 15 amino acids. The CDR3 DNA sequence: TGTGCCAGTAGTAGGGGACGTCCGAACACCGGGGAGCTGTTTTTT. This encodes CASSRGRPNTGELFF. The whole variable domain, filled in from reference TRBV19 and TRBJ2-2, reads DGGITQSPKYLFRKEGQNVTLSCEQNLNHDAMYWYRQDPGQGLRLIYYSQIVNDFQKGDIAEGYSVSREKKESFPLTVTSAQKNPTAFYLCASSRGRPNTGELFFGEGSRLTVL.

This clone showed up many times. The chain employs TRBV6-2 or TRBV6-3 and TRBJ2-1; TRBD2 agrees at 8 bases. Germline lookup yields CDR1 MNHEY and CDR2 SVGEGT. This CDR3 has 16 amino acids. Trimming took 7 bases from V and 0 from J; bases not matched to a gene: 8. CDR3: CASTSRGGSSYNEQFF. The CDR3 region has the DNA TGTGCCAGCACGTCTCGGGGGGGTAGCTCCTACAATGAGCAGTTCTTC.

This clone appeared many times. The V and J genes are TRBV20-1 and TRBJ1-5; perhaps TRBD1 as D (6 bases). The germline V and J ends were trimmed by 3 bases and 6 bases, with 18 bases remaining between them. The CDR3 has 15 residues. Germline values: CDR1 DFQATT, CDR2 SNEGSKA (reference sequence). CDR3 protein: CSASGPDGGLQPQHF. DNA of the CDR3: TGCAGTGCTAGCGGTCCTGACGGGGGGCTTCAGCCCCAGCATTTT.

This clone rates as medium-sized. The rearrangement links TRBV6-1 to TRBJ2-1, with 8 bases fitting TRBD2. Trimming removed 6 bases from V and 6 bases from J; junction bases left unmatched: 7. The CDR3 runs to 14 residues. Germline V gene lookup returns CDR1 MNHNS and CDR2 SASEGT. The CDR3: CASSLLAELNEQFF. CDR3 sequence (DNA): TGTGCCAGCAGCCTACTAGCGGAGCTCAATGAGCAGTTCTTC.

The CDR3 DNA reads as TGTGCCAGTAGCCTCCAGGGGATCTCCAATGAGCAGTTCTTC. It specifies CASSLQGISNEQFF. The chain has TRBV19 and TRBJ2-1; D perhaps matches TRBD1 (6 bases). The CDR3 contains 14 residues. V lost 6 bases and J lost 6, with 15 bases in between. Germline V gives CDR1 LNHDA, CDR2 SQIVND (reference sequence).

This clone was counted between two and nine times. The rearrangement links TRBV20-1 to TRBJ2-7; 10 nucleotides match TRBD2. The CDR3 is 16 amino acids. After removal of 2 bases from V and 3 bases from J, the junction contained 10 bases not matched to a gene. The germline gives CDR1 DFQATT, CDR2 SNEGSKA (reference sequence). The CDR3 sequence is CSARSRTSGIIYEQYF. Written as DNA, the CDR3 is TGCAGTGCTAGATCCAGGACTAGCGGTATCATCTACGAGCAGTACTTC.

The CDR3: CASSSRVGTEAFF. The CDR3 DNA follows: TGTGCCAGCAGCTCCAGGGTAGGCACTGAAGCTTTCTTT. The chain couples TRBV7-6 to TRBJ1-1; perhaps TRBD1 as D (5 bases). The CDR3 sequence is 13 residues long. Germline V CDR1 and CDR2: SGHVS, FNYEAQ. V was pared by 4 bases and J by 4 bases, with 10 bases between.

The gene calls are TRBV10-3 and TRBJ2-7, with D perhaps being TRBD1 or TRBD2 (5 bases each). Trimming took off 3 bases at V and 2 bases at J, with 14 bases between the two ends. The CDR3 covers 15 residues. Germline assignment: CDR1 ENHRY and CDR2 SYGVKD. The CDR3 DNA follows: TGTGCCATCAGTGACGGGGCGGTCCGCCCCTACGAGCAGTACTTC. Translating it yields CAISDGAVRPYEQYF.

Remarks on this clone: At one end the junction does not follow the germline gene, possibly because of a read error. The gene calls are TRBV10-2 and TRBJ2-1; TRBD2 matches 7 bases. The CDR3 covers 17 residues. The germline V gene encodes CDR1 WSHSY and CDR2 SAAADI. The CDR3 bases are TGCTCCAGCAGTAAATTTGCGGGAGTGGGTAGGGGCAATGAGCAGTTCTTC. Protein sequence: CSSSKFAGVGRGNEQFF.

With respect to this clone: Compared with germline, one end of the junction differs, possibly owing to a read error. The CDR3 coding sequence is TGTGCCAGCATCCGACTAGCGTGCTCCTACAATGAGCAGCTCTTC. Residues: CASIRLACSYNEQLF. The chain uses TRBV11-2 and TRBJ2-1, with TRBD2 matching 8 bases. CDR3 size: 15 residues. The germline CDR1 and CDR2 sequences are SGHAT and FQNNGV.

This clone was observed many times. The rearrangement links TRBV2 to TRBJ2-1; maybe TRBD2 (6 bases). V was clipped by 7 bases and J by 6 bases, with 13 bases between them. In germline, CDR1 is SNHLY, CDR2 FYNNEI. This CDR3 comprises 13 residues. Here the CDR3 DNA reads TGTGCCAGCAAACGGGAGAGTAGCAATGAGCAGTTCTTC. Translated: CASKRESSNEQFF. The complete variable domain, with remaining parts taken from reference TRBV2 and TRBJ2-1, reads EPEVTQTPSHQVTQMGQEVILRCVPISNHLYFYWYRQILGQKVEFLVSFYNNEISEKSEIFDDQFSVERPDGSNFTLKIRSTKLEDSAMYFCASKRESSNEQFFGPGTRLTVL.

With respect to this clone: A much larger clonotype is one base distant, so this may be a read error. The chain joins TRBV6-4 to TRBJ2-2; D call uncertain. Germline loops: CDR1 MRHNA, CDR2 SNTAGT. This CDR3 spans 13 amino acids. CDR3 sequence: CASIYRYTRELFF. CDR3 sequence (DNA): TGTGCCAGCATTTACCGGTACACCAGGGAGCTGTTTTTT.